This TCR beta chain was sequenced for a study of T-cell reconstitution after alpha-beta-depleted transplantation in children. The J segment lost 4 bases and the V segment lost 0 bases, leaving 5 bases of the junction unmatched. Germline V lookup: CDR1 SGHRS, CDR2 YFSETQ. This CDR3 comprises 16 residues. This clonotype was found many times. Unique molecular identifiers were incorporated during preparation of the TCRbeta library. TCRdb re-called the PCR reads through MiXCR, storing one row per CDR3 protein. The repertoire holds 260,000 or so distinct CDR3 sequences, with 9.5% to 15% as singletons. Sequencing was performed on PBMCs from the stem cell graft donor, taken from the stem cell graft. The TCR sequence derives from a human donor who donated a stem cell graft to a child with acute lymphoblastic leukemia. The gene calls are TRBV5-1 and TRBJ2-5; 11 bases fit TRBD2. CDR3: CASSLVLAGAGETQYF. In DNA form, the CDR3 reads TGCGCCAGCAGCTTGGTACTAGCGGGGGCTGGAGAGACCCAGTACTTC.